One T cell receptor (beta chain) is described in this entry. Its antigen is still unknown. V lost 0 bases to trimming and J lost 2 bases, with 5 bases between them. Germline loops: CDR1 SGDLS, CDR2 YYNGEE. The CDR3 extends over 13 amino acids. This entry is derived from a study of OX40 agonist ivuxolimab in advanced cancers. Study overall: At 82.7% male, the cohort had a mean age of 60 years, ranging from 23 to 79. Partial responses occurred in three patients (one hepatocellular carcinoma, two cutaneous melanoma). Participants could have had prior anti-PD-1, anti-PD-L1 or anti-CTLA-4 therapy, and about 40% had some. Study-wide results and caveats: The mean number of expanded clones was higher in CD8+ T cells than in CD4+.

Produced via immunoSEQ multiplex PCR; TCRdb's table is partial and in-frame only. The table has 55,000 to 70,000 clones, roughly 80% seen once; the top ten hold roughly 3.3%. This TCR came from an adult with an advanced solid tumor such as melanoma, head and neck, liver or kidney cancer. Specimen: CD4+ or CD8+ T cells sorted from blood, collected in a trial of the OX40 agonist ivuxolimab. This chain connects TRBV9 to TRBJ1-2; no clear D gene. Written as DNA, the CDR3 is TGTGCCAGCAGCGTAGACGACAACTATGGCTACACCTTC. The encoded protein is CASSVDDNYGYTF. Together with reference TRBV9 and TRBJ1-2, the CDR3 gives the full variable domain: DSGVTQTPKHLITATGQRVTLRCSPRSGDLSVYWYQQSLDQGLQFLIQYYNGEERAKGNILERFSAQQFPDLHSELNLSSLELGDSALYFCASSVDDNYGYTFGSGTRLTVV.